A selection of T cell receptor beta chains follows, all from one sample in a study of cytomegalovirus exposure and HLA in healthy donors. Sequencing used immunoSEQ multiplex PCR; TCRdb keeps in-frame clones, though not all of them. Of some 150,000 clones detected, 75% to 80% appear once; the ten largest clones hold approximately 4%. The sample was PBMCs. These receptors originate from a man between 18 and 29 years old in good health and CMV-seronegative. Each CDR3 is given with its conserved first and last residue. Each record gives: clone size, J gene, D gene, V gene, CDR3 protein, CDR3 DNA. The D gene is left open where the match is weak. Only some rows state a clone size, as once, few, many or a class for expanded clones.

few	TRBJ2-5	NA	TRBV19	CASSTPGAGQETQYF	TGTGCCAGTAGTACCCCAGGGGCCGGCCAAGAGACCCAGTACTTC
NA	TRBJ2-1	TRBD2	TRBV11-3	CASSLWLAGGHPSEQFF	TGTGCCAGCAGCTTATGGCTAGCGGGGGGCCATCCGAGCGAGCAGTTCTTC
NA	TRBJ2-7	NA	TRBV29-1	CSVEDRDSYEQYF	TGCAGCGTTGAAGACCGGGACTCCTACGAGCAGTACTTC
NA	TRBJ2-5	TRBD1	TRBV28	CASRRTGDPQETQYF	TGTGCCAGCAGAAGAACAGGGGACCCTCAAGAGACCCAGTACTTC
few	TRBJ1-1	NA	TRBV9	CASSAGSNTEAFF	TGTGCCAGCAGCGCCGGGTCGAACACTGAAGCTTTCTTT
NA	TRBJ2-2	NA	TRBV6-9	CASSYAPGRLNPLNTGELFF	TGTGCCAGCAGTTACGCTCCGGGCCGACTAAACCCCCTGAACACCGGGGAGCTGTTTTTT
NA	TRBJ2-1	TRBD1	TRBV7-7	CASSETGTGSYNEQFF	TGTGCCAGCAGCGAAACCGGGACAGGGTCCTACAATGAGCAGTTCTTC
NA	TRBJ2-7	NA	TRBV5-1	CASSWDTYYEQYF	TGCGCCAGCAGCTGGGACACTTACTACGAGCAGTACTTC
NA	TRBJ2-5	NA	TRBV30	CAWSLEEETQYF	TGTGCCTGGAGTTTGGAGGAAGAGACCCAGTACTTC
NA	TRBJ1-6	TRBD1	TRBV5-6	CASSPETGGRSPLHF	TGTGCCAGCAGCCCCGAAACAGGGGGCCGTTCACCCCTCCACTTT